This T cell receptor beta chain derives from a study of blood T cell repertoires in COVID-19. Study-level background: The study drew acute and convalescent COVID-19 samples from the United States, Italy and Spain. Sources were T cells, B-cell-depleted T cells, or PBMCs; the material itself was cDNA or gDNA.

Seattle researchers signed up patients amid active infection and tracked them longitudinally. Original data processing: Reference gene primer amplification in the assay estimated nucleated cell counts. The repertoire was sequenced with immunoSEQ multiplex PCR; TCRdb's copy has only in-frame clones and lacks some. The V and J calls and the clone size are those of that table, but D and trimming were determined from the DNA. The sample carries under 150,000 clones, approximately 89% recorded once. This clone came up a few times. Sequenced sample: peripheral blood. The sequence was collected from a woman aged 55-69 years with COVID-19, enrolled during active disease.

CDR3 DNA sequence: TGCGCCAGCAGCTTGGCGGGTTTGGGTACTGAAGCTTTCTTT. This gives the protein CASSLAGLGTEAFF. V and J are TRBV5-1 and TRBJ1-1; no clear D gene. Trimming cost V 0 bases and J 5 bases, with 11 bases left between them. Germline assignment: CDR1 SGHRS and CDR2 YFSETQ. This CDR3 spans 14 amino acids.